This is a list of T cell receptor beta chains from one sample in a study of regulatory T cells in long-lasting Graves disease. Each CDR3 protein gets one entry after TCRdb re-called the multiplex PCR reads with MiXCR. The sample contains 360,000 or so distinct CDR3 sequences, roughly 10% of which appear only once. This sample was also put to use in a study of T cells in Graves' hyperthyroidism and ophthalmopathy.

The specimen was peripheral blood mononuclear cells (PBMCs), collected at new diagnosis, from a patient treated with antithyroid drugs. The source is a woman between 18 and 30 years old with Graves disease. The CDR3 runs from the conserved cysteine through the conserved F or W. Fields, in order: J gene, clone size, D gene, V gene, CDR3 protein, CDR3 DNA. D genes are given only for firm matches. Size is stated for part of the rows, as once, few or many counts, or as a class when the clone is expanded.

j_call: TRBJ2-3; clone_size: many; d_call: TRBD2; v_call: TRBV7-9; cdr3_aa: CASSLGSAGVGDTQYF; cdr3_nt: TGTGCCAGCAGCTTAGGCTCAGCGGGAGTGGGAGATACGCAGTATTTT
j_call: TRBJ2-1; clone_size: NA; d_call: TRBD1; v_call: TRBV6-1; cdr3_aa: CASTGDGLGNEQFF; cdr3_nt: TGTGCCTCGACAGGGGATGGCCTCGGGAATGAGCAGTTCTTC
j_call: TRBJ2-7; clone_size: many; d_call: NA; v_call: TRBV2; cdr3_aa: CASTSSSTFYEQYF; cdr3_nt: TGTGCCAGTACTTCTAGCTCTACCTTCTACGAGCAGTACTTC
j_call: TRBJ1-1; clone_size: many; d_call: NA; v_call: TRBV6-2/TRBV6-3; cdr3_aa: CASSYLGDSFTEAFF; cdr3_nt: TGTGCCAGCAGTTACCTCGGGGACTCTTTCACTGAAGCTTTCTTT
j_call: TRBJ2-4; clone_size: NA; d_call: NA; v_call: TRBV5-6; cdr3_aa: CASSFLAPQESKDIQYF; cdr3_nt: TGTGCCAGCAGCTTTTTGGCCCCTCAAGAGTCCAAAGACATTCAGTACTTC
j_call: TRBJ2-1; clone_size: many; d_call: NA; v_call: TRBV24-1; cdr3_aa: CATRLDGGNEQFF; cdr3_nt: TGTGCCACCAGGCTGGACGGAGGGAATGAGCAGTTCTTC
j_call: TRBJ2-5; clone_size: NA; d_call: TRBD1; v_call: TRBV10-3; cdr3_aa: CAISEPRTGGQETQYF; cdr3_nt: TGTGCCATCAGTGAACCTCGGACAGGGGGCCAAGAGACCCAGTACTTC
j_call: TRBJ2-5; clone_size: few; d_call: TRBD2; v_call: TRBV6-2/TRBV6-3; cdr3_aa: CASSPELAGGTETQYF; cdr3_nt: TGTGCCAGCAGCCCCGAACTAGCGGGGGGCACGGAGACCCAGTACTTC
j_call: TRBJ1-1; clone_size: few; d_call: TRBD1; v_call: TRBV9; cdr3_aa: CASSAGQGVYMNTEAFF; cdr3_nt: TGTGCCAGCAGCGCCGGACAGGGGGTTTATATGAACACTGAAGCTTTCTTT
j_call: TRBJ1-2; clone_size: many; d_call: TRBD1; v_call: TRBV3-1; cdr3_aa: CASSPRGTDYYGYTF; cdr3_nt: TGTGCCAGCAGCCCTCGCGGGACAGACTACTATGGCTACACCTTC
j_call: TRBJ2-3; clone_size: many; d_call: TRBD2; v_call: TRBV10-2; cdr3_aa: CASTSGSADTQYF; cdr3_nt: TGCGCCAGTACTAGCGGGAGTGCAGATACGCAGTATTTT
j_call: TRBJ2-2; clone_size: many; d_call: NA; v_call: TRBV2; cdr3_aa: CASSEFRGDTGELFF; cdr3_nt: TGTGCCAGCAGTGAATTCAGGGGGGACACCGGGGAGCTGTTTTTT
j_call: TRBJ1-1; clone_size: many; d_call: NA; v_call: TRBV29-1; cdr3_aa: CSVARPNTEAFF; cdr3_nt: TGCAGCGTTGCAAGGCCGAACACTGAAGCTTTCTTT
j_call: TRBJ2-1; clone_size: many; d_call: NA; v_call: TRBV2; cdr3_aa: CASSEEAISYNEQFF; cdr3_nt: TGTGCCAGCAGTGAAGAGGCGATATCCTACAATGAGCAGTTCTTC
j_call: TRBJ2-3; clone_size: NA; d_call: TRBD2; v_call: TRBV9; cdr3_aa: CASSVGLAGDSDTQYF; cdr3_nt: TGTGCCAGCAGCGTCGGGCTAGCGGGAGACTCAGATACGCAGTATTTT
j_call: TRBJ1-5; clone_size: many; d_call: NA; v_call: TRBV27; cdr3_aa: CASRVEGQPQHF; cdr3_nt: TGTGCCAGCAGGGTGGAAGGTCAGCCCCAGCATTTT
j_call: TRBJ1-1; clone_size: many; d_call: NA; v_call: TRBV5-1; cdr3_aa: CASSLRDQNTEAFF; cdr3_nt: TGCGCCAGCAGTCTCCGGGACCAGAACACTGAAGCTTTCTTT
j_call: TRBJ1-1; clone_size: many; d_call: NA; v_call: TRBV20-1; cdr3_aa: CSARDPVRGTNTEAFF; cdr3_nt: TGCAGTGCTAGAGATCCTGTCAGGGGCACGAACACTGAAGCTTTCTTT
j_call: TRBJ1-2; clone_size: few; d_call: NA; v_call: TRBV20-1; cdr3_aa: CSAGRTLLNGYTF; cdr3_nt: TGCAGTGCTGGCCGGACTCTATTAAATGGCTACACCTTC
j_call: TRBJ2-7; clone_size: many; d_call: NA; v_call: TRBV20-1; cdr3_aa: CSARVDRLFAYEQYF; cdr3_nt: TGCAGTGCTAGAGTTGATAGGCTTTTCGCCTACGAGCAGTACTTC
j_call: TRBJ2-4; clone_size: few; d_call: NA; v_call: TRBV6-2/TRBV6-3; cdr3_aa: CASSYGRPRSNIQYF; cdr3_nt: TGTGCCAGCAGTTACGGTCGTCCTAGGTCAAACATTCAGTACTTC
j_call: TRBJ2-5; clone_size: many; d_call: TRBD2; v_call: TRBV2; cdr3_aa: CASRDPSGGVQETQYF; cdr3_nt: TGTGCCAGCAGGGATCCTAGCGGGGGGGTTCAAGAGACCCAGTACTTC
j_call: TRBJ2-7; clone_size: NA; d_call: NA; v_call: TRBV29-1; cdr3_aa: CSVVPLGEGSYEQYF; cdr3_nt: TGCAGCGTTGTCCCCCTCGGAGAAGGCTCCTACGAGCAGTACTTC
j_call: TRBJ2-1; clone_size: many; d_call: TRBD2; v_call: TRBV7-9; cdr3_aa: CASSLIISGSRSSYNEQFF; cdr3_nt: TGTGCCAGCAGCTTAATTATCAGCGGGAGTCGCAGCTCCTACAATGAGCAGTTCTTC
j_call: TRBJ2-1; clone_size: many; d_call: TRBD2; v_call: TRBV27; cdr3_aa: CASSLAGGLYEQFF; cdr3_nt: TGTGCCAGCAGTTTAGCGGGGGGGCTCTATGAGCAGTTCTTC
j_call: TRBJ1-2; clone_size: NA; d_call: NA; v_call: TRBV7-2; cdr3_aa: CASGVGKGYGYTF; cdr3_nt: TGTGCCAGCGGAGTGGGCAAGGGCTATGGCTACACCTTC
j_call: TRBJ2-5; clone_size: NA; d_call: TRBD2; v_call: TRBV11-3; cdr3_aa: CASSPGLAEETQYF; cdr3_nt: TGTGCCAGCAGCCCGGGACTAGCGGAAGAGACCCAGTACTTC
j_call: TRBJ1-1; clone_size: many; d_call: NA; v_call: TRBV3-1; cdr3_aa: CASSPTVALNTEAFF; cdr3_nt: TGTGCCAGCAGCCCAACCGTAGCGTTGAACACTGAAGCTTTCTTT
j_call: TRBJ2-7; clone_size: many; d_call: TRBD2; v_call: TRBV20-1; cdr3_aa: CSASPVAGETVYEQYF; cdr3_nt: TGCAGTGCCAGCCCAGTAGCGGGAGAGACTGTCTACGAGCAGTACTTC
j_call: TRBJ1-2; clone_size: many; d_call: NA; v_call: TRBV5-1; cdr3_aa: CASSLLRDGFSDYGYTF; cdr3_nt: TGCGCCAGCAGCTTGCTAAGGGATGGCTTCTCAGACTATGGCTACACCTTC
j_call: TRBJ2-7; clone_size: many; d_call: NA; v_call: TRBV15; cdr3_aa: CATSRGLGAAYEQYF; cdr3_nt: TGTGCCACCAGCAGAGGGTTAGGTGCTGCTTACGAGCAGTACTTC
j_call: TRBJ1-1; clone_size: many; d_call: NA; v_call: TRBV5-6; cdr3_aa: CASSLGLGSTSTEAFF; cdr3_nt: TGTGCCAGCAGCCTGGGGTTAGGGTCGACGAGCACTGAAGCTTTCTTT
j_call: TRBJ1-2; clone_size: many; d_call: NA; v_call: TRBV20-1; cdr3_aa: CSAWGVLVTYGYTF; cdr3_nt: TGCAGTGCCTGGGGAGTATTAGTCACTTATGGCTACACCTTC
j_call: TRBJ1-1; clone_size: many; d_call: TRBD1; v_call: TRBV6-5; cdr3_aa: CASSYYRGGLNTEAFF; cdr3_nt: TGTGCCAGCAGTTACTACAGGGGGGGCTTGAACACTGAAGCTTTCTTT
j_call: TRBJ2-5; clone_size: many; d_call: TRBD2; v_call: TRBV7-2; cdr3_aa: CASSPWTSGGEETQYF; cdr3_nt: TGTGCCAGCAGCCCCTGGACTAGCGGGGGAGAAGAGACCCAGTACTTC
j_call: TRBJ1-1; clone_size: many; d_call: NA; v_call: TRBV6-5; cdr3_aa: CASSYLGMNTEAFF; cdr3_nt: TGTGCCAGCAGTTATCTGGGGATGAACACTGAAGCTTTCTTT
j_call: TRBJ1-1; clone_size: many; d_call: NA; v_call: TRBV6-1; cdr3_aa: CASSPAGGNTEAFF; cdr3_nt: TGTGCCAGCAGCCCTGCCGGGGGGAACACTGAAGCTTTCTTT
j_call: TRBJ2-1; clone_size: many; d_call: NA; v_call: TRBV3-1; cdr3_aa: CASSQAFAVPYNEQFF; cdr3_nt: TGTGCCAGCAGCCAAGCCTTCGCGGTCCCCTACAATGAGCAGTTCTTC
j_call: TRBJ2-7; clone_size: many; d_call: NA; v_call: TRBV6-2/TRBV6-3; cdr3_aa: CASRQGFYEQYF; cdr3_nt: TGTGCCAGCAGACAGGGTTTTTACGAGCAGTACTTC
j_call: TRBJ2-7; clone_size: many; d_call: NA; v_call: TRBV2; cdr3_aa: CASRKSKDGELSSYEQYF; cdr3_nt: TGTGCCAGCAGAAAGTCGAAGGACGGCGAACTAAGCTCCTACGAGCAGTACTTC
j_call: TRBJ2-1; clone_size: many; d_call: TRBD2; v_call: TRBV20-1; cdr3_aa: CSAIHPGLAGYEQFF; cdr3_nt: TGCAGTGCTATTCACCCGGGACTAGCGGGATATGAGCAGTTCTTC
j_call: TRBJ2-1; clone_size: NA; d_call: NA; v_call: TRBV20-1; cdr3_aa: CGAARLGRDEQFF; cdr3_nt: TGCGGTGCTGCAAGGCTGGGTCGGGATGAGCAGTTCTTC
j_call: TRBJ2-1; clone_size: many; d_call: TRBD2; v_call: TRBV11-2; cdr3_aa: CASSQPQRGGGYNEQFF; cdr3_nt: TGTGCCAGCAGCCAGCCTCAGCGGGGGGGGGGCTACAATGAGCAGTTCTTC
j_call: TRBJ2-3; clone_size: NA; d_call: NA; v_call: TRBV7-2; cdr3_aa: CASGIDTQYF; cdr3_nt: TGTGCCAGCGGAATAGATACGCAGTATTTT
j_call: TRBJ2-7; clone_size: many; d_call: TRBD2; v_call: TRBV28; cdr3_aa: CASSPSLAGAYYEQYF; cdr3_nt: TGTGCCAGCAGCCCTTCTCTAGCGGGAGCCTACTACGAGCAGTACTTC
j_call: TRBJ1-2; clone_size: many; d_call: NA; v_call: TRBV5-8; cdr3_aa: CASSARGRGEDGYTF; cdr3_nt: TGTGCCAGCAGCGCCCGAGGACGGGGCGAGGATGGCTACACCTTC
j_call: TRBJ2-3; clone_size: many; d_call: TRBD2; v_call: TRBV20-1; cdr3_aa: CSAENAPAGDTDTQYF; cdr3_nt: TGCAGTGCCGAAAATGCCCCAGCGGGGGACACAGATACGCAGTATTTT